The 4 T cell receptor beta chains presented below share a single source sample, sequenced in a study of blood T cell repertoires in COVID-19. Clones were read by immunoSEQ multiplex PCR, and TCRdb kept only the in-frame ones, dropping some. The sample holds approximately 150,000 clones; around 84% are singletons and the top ten take roughly 7.2%. Material: peripheral blood. These receptors were collected from a woman in her fifties or sixties in a cohort sampled during active or convalescent COVID-19.

The rearrangement links TRBV7-2 to TRBJ1-1, with a weak D call TRBD1 (5 bases). V gave up 4 bases and J gave up 1 base, with 13 bases separating them. CDR3 size: 15 residues. The germline V gene encodes CDR1 SGHTA and CDR2 FQGNSA. As DNA, the CDR3 is TGTGCCAGCAGCTCCTCAGGGTTACCGAACACTGAAGCTTTCTTT. As protein: CASSSSGLPNTEAFF.

The chain combines TRBV10-2 with TRBJ2-7; D possibly corresponds to TRBD1 (5 bases). Germline values: CDR1 WSHSY, CDR2 SAAADI. There are 13 residues in the CDR3. V was trimmed by 6 bases and J by 5 bases, leaving 14 bases between them. The CDR3 spells CASRSRAGHEQYF. In DNA, the CDR3 is TGCGCCAGCAGGAGCAGGGCCGGACACGAGCAGTACTTC.

The gene calls are TRBV5-1 and TRBJ2-3; D is possibly TRBD2 (6 bases). The CDR3 loop spans 15 amino acids. Germline V gene lookup returns CDR1 SGHRS and CDR2 YFSETQ. Trimming shortened V by 2 bases and J by 4 bases, and 14 bases separated the two germline ends. CDR3 region: CASSFIGGVSDTQYF. CDR3 sequence (DNA): TGCGCCAGCAGCTTCATCGGGGGTGTTTCAGATACGCAGTATTTT. The complete variable domain, with remaining parts taken from reference TRBV5-1 and TRBJ2-3, reads KAGVTQTPRYLIKTRGQQVTLSCSPISGHRSVSWYQQTPGQGLQFLFEYFSETQRNKGNFPGRFSGRQFSNSRSEMNVSTLELGDSALYLCASSFIGGVSDTQYFGPGTRLTVL.

The chain combines TRBV5-1 with TRBJ2-5, with 7 positions matching TRBD2. CDR1 and CDR2 from the germline V gene are SGHRS and YFSETQ. There are 14 residues in the CDR3. With 0 bases clipped from V and 5 bases from J, the junction kept 4 bases outside the gene matches. The CDR3, as DNA: TGCGCCAGCAGCTTGGGGACTAGTAGGGAGACCCAGTACTTC. Translation gives CASSLGTSRETQYF.